The 18 T cell receptor beta chains given below trace back to one sample, sequenced in a study of PD-L1 blockade in urothelial cancer. The method was immunoSEQ multiplex PCR; TCRdb's version includes in-frame clones alone and lacks a portion of them. The sample lists some 120,000 clones, more than 85% occurring once. Time point reported: peripheral blood 6 weeks after treatment start. Specimen: PBMCs, collected around atezolizumab (anti-PD-L1) treatment. Receptors originate from a man aged 60-69 years with urothelial cancer.

This clone showed up just once. The chain recombines TRBV11-2 with TRBJ2-5, with a possible D match to TRBD2 (6 bases). The V gene's germline CDR1 is SGHAT and CDR2 FQNNGV. Trimming took off 3 bases at V and 1 base at J, with 15 bases between the two ends. The CDR3 consists of 16 residues. The CDR3 loop is CASSFSVGGFQETQYF. As DNA, the CDR3 is TGTGCCAGCAGCTTCAGCGTAGGAGGGTTCCAAGAGACCCAGTACTTC.

The chain recombines TRBV6-4 with TRBJ2-2; 7 bases are a match to TRBD2. The V gene's germline CDR1 is MRHNA and CDR2 SNTAGT. The trim removed 3 bases at V and 7 bases at J, leaving 11 bases unmatched. This CDR3 has 16 residues. CDR3 DNA sequence: TGTGCCAGCAGTGAAGCCAGCGGGGCCGTGGGCGGGGAGCTGTTTTTT. It yields the protein CASSEASGAVGGELFF.

As DNA, the CDR3 is TGCGCCAGCAGCTGGGAGGGGGGGACTGAAGCTTTCTTT. Its translation: CASSWEGGTEAFF. J is TRBJ1-1 and V is TRBV5-1; D is possibly TRBD1 (6 bases). Germline loops: CDR1 SGHRS, CDR2 YFSETQ. V was trimmed by 3 bases and J by 5 bases, leaving 11 bases between them. CDR3 length equals 13 residues.

The chain carries TRBV5-1 and TRBJ2-1; 10 nucleotides agree with TRBD2. The CDR3 is 15 residues long. Germline values: CDR1 SGHRS, CDR2 YFSETQ. The ends lost 1 base at V and 8 bases at J; junction bases unmatched: 6. The CDR3 is CASSLLAGGSHEQFF. The CDR3 DNA follows: TGCGCCAGCAGCTTGTTAGCGGGGGGTTCCCATGAGCAGTTCTTC.

The chain carries TRBV20-1 and TRBJ2-5; no clear D. Looked up from germline, CDR1 is DFQATT and CDR2 is SNEGSKA (reference sequence). This CDR3 is built from 11 residues. V shed 3 bases and J shed 5 bases, with 7 bases lying between them. This CDR3 reads CSASIAETQYF. The CDR3 DNA reads TGCAGTGCTAGCATCGCGGAGACCCAGTACTTC.

The chain uses TRBV7-3 and TRBJ1-1; TRBD1 is a possible D gene (6 bases). The germline V and J ends were trimmed by 5 bases and 1 base, with 8 bases remaining between them. Germline CDR1 reads SGHTA; CDR2 reads FQGTGA. The CDR3 extends over 13 amino acids. The CDR3 spells CASSGQPNTEAFF. CDR3 bases: TGTGCCAGCAGCGGACAGCCGAACACTGAAGCTTTCTTT. Based on the CDR3 plus reference TRBV7-3 and TRBJ1-1, the full variable domain is GAGVSQTPSNKVTEKGKYVELRCDPISGHTALYWYRQSLGQGPEFLIYFQGTGAADDSGLPNDRFFAVRPEGSVSTLKIQRTERGDSAVYLCASSGQPNTEAFFGQGTRLTVV.

This chain links TRBV5-1 with TRBJ2-3, with 15 nucleotides matching TRBD2. The germline CDR1 and CDR2 sequences are SGHRS and YFSETQ. CDR3 length: 17 amino acids. Trimming cost V 4 bases and J 2 bases; bases outside gene matches: 5. The chain's CDR3 is CASSLGLAGGNTDTQYF. The CDR3 DNA reads TGCGCCAGCAGCCTCGGACTAGCGGGAGGGAACACAGATACGCAGTATTTT.

The rearrangement joins TRBV9 to TRBJ2-5; 11 bases align to TRBD1. The CDR3 consists of 17 residues. Germline values: CDR1 SGDLS, CDR2 YYNGEE. J gave up 2 bases and V 0 bases, and 6 bases lay outside the gene matches. The CDR3: CASSVDSGQGVQETQYF. CDR3 nucleotides: TGTGCCAGCAGCGTAGACTCGGGACAGGGGGTTCAAGAGACCCAGTACTTC.

There are a few counts of this clone. One end of the junction is discordant with germline, which a read error may explain. This chain links TRBV7-7 with TRBJ1-2, with TRBD1 identical over 11 bases. Germline CDR1 is SSHAT and CDR2 is FNYEAQ (reference sequence). The length of the CDR3 is 14 residues. The CDR3 region has the DNA TGTGCTAGCAGCTTAGCACCGGGACAGGGGGACTTCGTCTTC. It translates to CASSLAPGQGDFVF.

The rearrangement joins TRBV29-1 to TRBJ2-2, with a tentative D call TRBD1 (5 bases). The CDR3 spans 12 residues. Germline CDR1 reads SQVTM; CDR2 reads ANQGSEA. The V end was cut by 0 bases, the J end by 8 bases, with 7 bases between. CDR3 nucleotide sequence: TGCAGCGTTGAAGATGGGGCGGGGGAGCTGTTTTTT. Translation gives CSVEDGAGELFF.

The table lists this clone with a count of one. The chain carries TRBV27 and TRBJ2-1; TRBD2 might be the D (6 bases). The CDR3 totals 13 residues. Germline loops: CDR1 MNHEY, CDR2 SMNVEV (reference sequence). The V and J ends lost 3 bases and 8 bases respectively, with 11 bases between them. The DNA of the CDR3 is TGTGCCAGCAGTTTTGGAAGGGACTATGAGCAGTTCTTC. Translating it yields CASSFGRDYEQFF.

This clone came up a few times. This chain joins TRBV7-9 and TRBJ2-7, with D possibly matching TRBD1 (6 bases). The CDR3 is 18 residues long. Germline lookup yields CDR1 SEHNR and CDR2 FQNEAQ (reference sequence). V was trimmed by 5 bases and J by 4 bases, leaving 27 bases between them. The CDR3 reads CASSQGGQGLGNRYEQYF. The CDR3 region has the DNA TGTGCCAGCAGCCAAGGAGGCCAGGGGCTCGGGAACCGTTACGAGCAGTACTTC.

The chain employs TRBV11-1 and TRBJ2-6; TRBD1 matches 9 bases. The CDR3 has 17 amino acids. With V trimmed by 4 bases and J by 0 bases, 4 bases remained unmatched. Germline V gene sequence: CDR1 SGHAT, CDR2 FQDESV (reference sequence). The CDR3 DNA sequence: TGTGCCAGCAGCTACTGGGACAGGGACTCTGGGGCCAACGTCCTGACTTTC. It codes for CASSYWDRDSGANVLTF.

The CDR3 DNA reads TGTGCCAGCAGCGTAGGAGGCGTTCCCTACGAGCAGTACTTC. Amino acid sequence: CASSVGGVPYEQYF. V gene TRBV9 combines with J gene TRBJ2-7; D unresolved. This CDR3 is built from 14 residues. Trimming pared 0 bases from V and 2 bases from J, leaving 9 bases between. In germline, CDR1 is SGDLS, CDR2 YYNGEE.

J is TRBJ1-1 and V is TRBV19, with unresolved D. Looked up from germline, CDR1 is LNHDA and CDR2 is SQIVND (reference sequence). The CDR3 covers 14 residues. V was trimmed by 6 bases and J by 8 bases, leaving 19 bases between them. The DNA for the CDR3 is TGTGCCAGTAGACCGCGGCAGAAGTATGGAGAAGCTTTCTTT. This encodes CASRPRQKYGEAFF.

The gene calls are TRBV9 and TRBJ2-1, with 9 nucleotides matching TRBD1. The V segment lost 1 base and the J segment 8 bases; nucleotides outside the gene matches: 7. This CDR3 is built from 15 residues. CDR1 is SGDLS, CDR2 YYNGEE, per germline. CDR3 nucleotides: TGTGCCAGCAGCGTATCCGGACAGGGGCTGGATGAGCAGTTCTTC. It translates to CASSVSGQGLDEQFF.

The chain combines TRBV7-2 with TRBJ2-1, with a possible D match to TRBD2 (6 bases). V lost 4 bases and J lost 0, with 13 bases in between. This CDR3 spans 16 amino acids. The germline V gene has CDR1 SGHTA and CDR2 FQGNSA. CDR3 amino acids: CASSSQRAASYNEQFF. The CDR3 bases are TGTGCCAGCAGCTCCCAGCGGGCAGCCTCCTACAATGAGCAGTTCTTC.

The chain is built from TRBV4-2 and TRBJ1-1; D unclear. From germline, CDR1 is LGHNA and CDR2 YNFKEQ. This CDR3 contains 14 residues. V was trimmed by 0 bases and J by 0 bases, leaving 5 bases between them. This CDR3 reads CASSQDLLNTEAFF. The CDR3 DNA reads TGTGCCAGCAGCCAAGATCTATTGAACACTGAAGCTTTCTTT.